This T cell receptor (beta chain) was captured in a study of regulatory T cells in long-lasting Graves disease. Study conclusions and caveats: Persistent Graves' patients showed reduced TCR diversity versus newly diagnosed patients.

This clonotype was seen at least ten times. Its cognate antigen is unknown. Described time point: newly diagnosed GD, antithyroid drugs for less than 3 months. From PBMCs, RNA was extracted and then used to make the TCR library. The TCR beta library used iRepertoire HTBI primers with Arm-PCR amplification of CDR3. Original processing notes: Samples revealed about 63 TRBV and over 12 TRBJ segments. TCRdb redid the calling of the multiplex PCR reads with MiXCR, one entry per CDR3 protein. TCRdb's processing, not the authors' own work, is the source of the V and J calls. The sample shows over 350,000 distinct CDR3 sequences, 14% of them seen only once. The CDR3 loop spans 15 amino acids. With V trimmed by 8 bases and J by 5 bases, 11 bases remained unmatched. These sequences were also reported in another study, on T cells in Graves' hyperthyroidism and ophthalmopathy. That investigation notes: A median 6.5 months before onset, the model predicted ophthalmopathy.

The V call is TRBV12-3 or TRBV12-4, the J call TRBJ2-2; the match to TRBD1 covers 7 bases. The sample was peripheral blood mononuclear cells (PBMCs), taken at new diagnosis, from a patient treated with antithyroid drugs. This sequence originates from a woman in her fifties or sixties with Graves disease. The CDR3 protein is CASESDRVYTGELFF. CDR3 bases: TGTGCCAGCGAGTCTGACAGGGTTTATACCGGGGAGCTGTTTTTT.